These T cell receptor beta chains were read from a single sample in a study of blood T cell repertoires in COVID-19. The protocol was immunoSEQ multiplex PCR, while the TCRdb copy is restricted to in-frame clones and leaves out a portion. Of about 250,000 clones listed, over 75% are singletons. What was sequenced was PBMCs or T cells enriched from blood (not recorded which). The source of these receptors is a woman aged 50 to 60 with acute COVID-19. Both conserved end residues are part of each CDR3. D genes are given only for firm matches. Clone size is shown for a subset of rows, as once, few, many or a class of expanded clone.

V gene: TRBV3-1/TRBV3-2
clone size: .
D gene: TRBD2
J gene: TRBJ2-7
CDR3 protein: CASSRLTSGGSEQYF
CDR3 DNA: TGTGCCAGCAGCCGACTTACTAGCGGGGGGAGCGAGCAGTACTTC

V gene: TRBV29-1
clone size: .
D gene: .
J gene: TRBJ1-1
CDR3 protein: CSVERTPNTEAFF
CDR3 DNA: TGCAGCGTTGAGCGTACGCCTAACACTGAAGCTTTCTTT

V gene: TRBV6-2/TRBV6-3
clone size: .
D gene: TRBD1
J gene: TRBJ1-5
CDR3 protein: CASSYPGQRSNQPQHF
CDR3 DNA: TGTGCCAGCAGTTACCCGGGACAGAGGAGCAATCAGCCCCAGCATTTT

V gene: TRBV19
clone size: .
D gene: TRBD1
J gene: TRBJ1-2
CDR3 protein: CASRGTGEPYGYTF
CDR3 DNA: TGTGCCAGTAGGGGGACAGGAGAACCCTATGGCTACACCTTC

V gene: TRBV6-5
clone size: .
D gene: .
J gene: TRBJ1-1
CDR3 protein: CASSPPGRLNTEAFF
CDR3 DNA: TGTGCCAGCAGCCCCCCGGGAAGGCTGAACACTGAAGCTTTCTTT

V gene: TRBV2
clone size: .
D gene: TRBD1
J gene: TRBJ1-2
CDR3 protein: CASSEAAQGAGYTF
CDR3 DNA: TGTGCCAGCAGTGAAGCAGCCCAGGGGGCTGGCTACACCTTC

V gene: TRBV2
clone size: .
D gene: .
J gene: TRBJ1-2
CDR3 protein: CASSDRVESYGYTF
CDR3 DNA: TGTGCCAGCAGTGACAGGGTTGAGAGCTATGGCTACACCTTC

V gene: TRBV30
clone size: .
D gene: .
J gene: TRBJ1-5
CDR3 protein: CAWNRAQGQPQHF
CDR3 DNA: TGTGCCTGGAACAGGGCTCAGGGCCAGCCCCAGCATTTT

V gene: TRBV7-2
clone size: .
D gene: .
J gene: TRBJ1-4
CDR3 protein: CASSPYRRKNEKLFF
CDR3 DNA: TGTGCCAGCAGCCCGTACAGGAGAAAAAATGAAAAACTGTTTTTT

V gene: TRBV4-2
clone size: .
D gene: .
J gene: TRBJ2-5
CDR3 protein: CASSQEGRETQYF
CDR3 DNA: TGTGCCAGCAGCCAAGAGGGGAGAGAGACCCAGTACTTC

V gene: TRBV11-2
clone size: few
D gene: .
J gene: TRBJ1-6
CDR3 protein: CASSQSLYNSPLHF
CDR3 DNA: TGTGCCAGTTCCCAATCCCTATATAATTCACCCCTCCACTTT

V gene: TRBV5-1
clone size: .
D gene: .
J gene: TRBJ2-1
CDR3 protein: CASSDGDEQFF
CDR3 DNA: TGCGCCAGCAGCGACGGGGATGAGCAGTTCTTC

V gene: TRBV3-1/TRBV3-2
clone size: .
D gene: TRBD1
J gene: TRBJ2-7
CDR3 protein: CASSRTGQGFYEQYF
CDR3 DNA: TGTGCCAGCAGTCGAACGGGACAGGGTTTCTACGAGCAGTACTTC

V gene: TRBV9
clone size: .
D gene: .
J gene: TRBJ1-2
CDR3 protein: CASSVDPGENYGYTF
CDR3 DNA: TGTGCCAGCAGCGTAGACCCGGGAGAAAATTATGGCTACACCTTC

V gene: TRBV5-8
clone size: .
D gene: TRBD2
J gene: TRBJ2-1
CDR3 protein: CASSVPKRGSEQFF
CDR3 DNA: TGTGCCAGCAGCGTTCCAAAGCGGGGCAGTGAGCAGTTCTTC

V gene: TRBV2
clone size: .
D gene: .
J gene: TRBJ1-2
CDR3 protein: CASSDWAGKANYGYTF
CDR3 DNA: TGTGCCAGCAGTGATTGGGCAGGGAAGGCGAACTATGGCTACACCTTC

V gene: TRBV19
clone size: .
D gene: .
J gene: TRBJ1-2
CDR3 protein: CASSILLGGNYGYTF
CDR3 DNA: TGTGCCAGTAGTATCCTCCTGGGGGGTAACTATGGCTACACCTTC

V gene: TRBV7-2
clone size: .
D gene: .
J gene: TRBJ2-1
CDR3 protein: CASSLAGAWNEQFF
CDR3 DNA: TGTGCCAGCAGCTTAGCAGGGGCGTGGAATGAGCAGTTCTTC

V gene: TRBV4-3
clone size: .
D gene: .
J gene: TRBJ2-7
CDR3 protein: CASSPGLSYEQYF
CDR3 DNA: TGCGCCAGCAGCCCGGGACTCAGCTACGAGCAGTACTTC

V gene: TRBV5-1
clone size: once
D gene: .
J gene: TRBJ2-5
CDR3 protein: CASSRTGSLPEETQYF
CDR3 DNA: TGCGCCAGCAGCCGAACGGGAAGCCTCCCTGAAGAGACCCAGTACTTC

V gene: TRBV19
clone size: .
D gene: .
J gene: TRBJ1-2
CDR3 protein: CASSTPGGASNYGYTF
CDR3 DNA: TGTGCCAGTAGTACCCCCGGGGGAGCGAGTAACTATGGCTACACCTTC

V gene: TRBV12-3/TRBV12-4
clone size: .
D gene: .
J gene: TRBJ1-2
CDR3 protein: CASSPERSYGYTF
CDR3 DNA: TGTGCCAGCAGTCCTGAGAGGAGCTATGGCTACACCTTC

V gene: TRBV7-2
clone size: .
D gene: .
J gene: TRBJ1-5
CDR3 protein: CASSLVSRGREPQHF
CDR3 DNA: TGTGCCAGCAGCTTAGTTTCCAGGGGCAGGGAGCCCCAGCATTTT

V gene: TRBV5-1
clone size: .
D gene: TRBD1
J gene: TRBJ1-2
CDR3 protein: CASSLPDLGTGSYGYTF
CDR3 DNA: TGCGCCAGCAGCTTGCCGGACCTAGGGACAGGGAGCTATGGCTACACCTTC

V gene: TRBV5-1
clone size: .
D gene: TRBD1
J gene: TRBJ1-6
CDR3 protein: CASSARQGRLSPLHF
CDR3 DNA: TGCGCCAGCAGCGCCCGACAGGGACGGTTATCACCCCTCCACTTT

V gene: TRBV29-1
clone size: .
D gene: TRBD1
J gene: TRBJ1-2
CDR3 protein: CSVVGGDGYTF
CDR3 DNA: TGCAGCGTTGTAGGGGGCGATGGCTACACCTTC

V gene: TRBV19
clone size: .
D gene: .
J gene: TRBJ1-1
CDR3 protein: CASSIVRGKWGTEAFF
CDR3 DNA: TGTGCCAGTAGTATAGTTCGGGGTAAATGGGGCACTGAAGCTTTCTTT

V gene: TRBV14
clone size: .
D gene: .
J gene: TRBJ1-1
CDR3 protein: CASSQDQGGWNTEAFF
CDR3 DNA: TGTGCCAGCAGCCAAGATCAAGGAGGATGGAACACTGAAGCTTTCTTT

V gene: TRBV2
clone size: .
D gene: TRBD1
J gene: TRBJ1-5
CDR3 protein: CASSGTGGGNQPQHF
CDR3 DNA: TGTGCCAGCAGCGGGACAGGGGGCGGCAATCAGCCCCAGCATTTT

V gene: TRBV2
clone size: .
D gene: .
J gene: TRBJ2-7
CDR3 protein: CASSEVGTGPYEQYF
CDR3 DNA: TGTGCCAGCAGTGAAGTCGGTACAGGGCCCTACGAGCAGTACTTC

V gene: TRBV27
clone size: .
D gene: TRBD2
J gene: TRBJ2-7
CDR3 protein: CASKSGTTFYEQYF
CDR3 DNA: TGTGCCAGCAAGAGTGGGACTACCTTCTACGAGCAGTACTTC

V gene: TRBV6-2/TRBV6-3
clone size: .
D gene: .
J gene: TRBJ1-2
CDR3 protein: CASSYSSRGYGYTF
CDR3 DNA: TGTGCCAGCAGTTACTCGTCCCGGGGATATGGCTACACCTTC

V gene: TRBV11-3
clone size: .
D gene: .
J gene: TRBJ2-1
CDR3 protein: CASSRGVVPEQFF
CDR3 DNA: TGTGCCAGCAGCCGTGGAGTGGTCCCGGAGCAGTTCTTC

V gene: TRBV19
clone size: .
D gene: TRBD1
J gene: TRBJ1-2
CDR3 protein: CASNPGQGAYGYTF
CDR3 DNA: TGTGCCAGTAATCCGGGACAGGGGGCATATGGCTACACCTTC

V gene: TRBV5-5
clone size: once
D gene: .
J gene: TRBJ1-1
CDR3 protein: CASSSFSEAFF
CDR3 DNA: TGTGCCAGCAGCTCCTTCAGTGAAGCTTTCTTT

V gene: TRBV10-3
clone size: .
D gene: .
J gene: TRBJ1-1
CDR3 protein: CAISEARSLNTEAFF
CDR3 DNA: TGTGCCATCAGTGAGGCACGGTCCTTGAACACTGAAGCTTTCTTT

V gene: TRBV5-1
clone size: .
D gene: .
J gene: TRBJ1-2
CDR3 protein: CASSLEGGAHGYTF
CDR3 DNA: TGCGCCAGCAGCTTGGAAGGGGGGGCGCATGGCTACACCTTC

V gene: TRBV5-6
clone size: .
D gene: .
J gene: TRBJ1-1
CDR3 protein: CASSLLRALNTEAFF
CDR3 DNA: TGTGCCAGCAGCTTGCTCAGGGCTTTGAACACTGAAGCTTTCTTT

V gene: TRBV7-8
clone size: .
D gene: .
J gene: TRBJ2-5
CDR3 protein: CASSLSTGTWETQYF
CDR3 DNA: TGTGCCAGCAGCTTAAGTACAGGGACGTGGGAGACCCAGTACTTC

V gene: TRBV19
clone size: .
D gene: .
J gene: TRBJ1-1
CDR3 protein: CASFMNTEAFF
CDR3 DNA: TGTGCCAGTTTCATGAACACTGAAGCTTTCTTT

V gene: TRBV30
clone size: .
D gene: .
J gene: TRBJ1-1
CDR3 protein: CAWNRGTEAFF
CDR3 DNA: TGTGCCTGGAATAGGGGAACTGAAGCTTTCTTT

V gene: TRBV7-2
clone size: .
D gene: .
J gene: TRBJ2-2
CDR3 protein: CASSLTGQYTGELFF
CDR3 DNA: TGTGCCAGCAGCTTAACAGGGCAATACACCGGGGAGCTGTTTTTT

V gene: TRBV5-1
clone size: .
D gene: TRBD1
J gene: TRBJ2-1
CDR3 protein: CASSSGGDEQFF
CDR3 DNA: TGCGCCAGCAGCTCAGGGGGTGATGAGCAGTTCTTC

V gene: TRBV30
clone size: few
D gene: .
J gene: TRBJ2-2
CDR3 protein: CAWSVLTGQVTGELFF
CDR3 DNA: TGTGCCTGGAGTGTACTCACAGGTCAGGTCACCGGGGAGCTGTTTTTT

V gene: TRBV3-1/TRBV3-2
clone size: .
D gene: .
J gene: TRBJ1-2
CDR3 protein: CASSQEGGYTF
CDR3 DNA: TGTGCCAGCAGCCAGGAGGGTGGCTACACCTTC